This T cell receptor (beta chain) was recovered during a study of T cell clonotyping in hematopoietic cell transplantation listed by TCRdb under 2021. Notes on the research overall: Pretransplant recipient samples were obtained after cytoreduction. Patient recruitment ran from September 2015 to January 2017, and follow-up continued until September 2020 or death. In the study, over a hundred blood samples were gathered from 40 or so consecutive transplant recipients and their related donors.

The immunoSEQ assay, a bias-controlled multiplex PCR using V- and J-specific primers, was used to amplify TCR beta CDR3 regions from genomic DNA. A proprietary barcode and Illumina adapter sequences were added to the CDR3 amplicons in a second PCR step. CDR3 libraries were sequenced on an Illumina MiSeq instrument. In the paper's pipeline: Export and quality control were handled in immunoSEQ Analyzer 3.0, while downstream analyses relied on R Bioconductor and Immunarch. Repertoire metrics were calculated using only productive rearrangements within the normalized downsampled data set. Clonotypes larger than 5 templates in the normalized cohort were defined as pathologically expanded. Repertoire diversity was measured with the Inverse Simpson Index. To capture all clonotypes, the CMV-specificity analyses were run on the non-normalized data set. This is the immuneACCESS table as TCRdb keeps it, with only in-frame sequences that have V and J called. A part of the clones is gone; compared with another copy, unresolved V genes explain less than half, and the rest is unexplained. V and J calls and clone size are those listed in that table; D and trimming were worked out from the DNA. The sample table lists tens of thousands of clones, 90% to 95% of them with a count of one. The ten largest clones capture around 2.4% of the sample.

On the study overall, not on this receptor specifically: Donor and pretransplant recipient Inverse Simpson Index values predicted broader posttransplant TCR repertoire diversity. The sample size was limited, and CD4 and CD8 repertoire contributions could not be separated because cells were not sorted. A decrease in recipient TCR diversity was observed after transplant, and a progressive increase in pathologically expanded clonotypes was seen from day 30 to day 180. Just a small fraction of recipient repertoires overlapped with donor repertoires, and more than 95% appeared de novo at the given depth.

CDR1 and CDR2, per the germline V gene (reference sequence), are MNHEY and SMNVEV. The CDR3 runs 19 residues from the cysteine to the phenylalanine. Of all the DNA, just the CDR3 is kept, 57 bases in frame from base 1. From V the trimming removes 4 bases and from J it removes 4 bases, while the gene matches leave 17 bases of the junction unaccounted for. Comment on this clone: Its antigen specificity is not known. There are no base qualities to consult, and no much larger clone falls within one base.

Taken with the paper, the label for time point translates to: recipient sample about 28 days before transplant, after cytoreduction. Blood from recipients was drawn roughly 28 days before transplant, then again at days 30, 100 and 180 after transplant. Nuclei Lysis Solution was used to extract genomic DNA from fresh or cryopreserved unfractionated peripheral blood mononuclear cells. The rearrangement combines TRBV27 with TRBJ2-1, with 9 junctional bases fitting TRBD2. The sample here was peripheral blood mononuclear cells, taken before stem cell transplant. This clonotype originated in a man in his forties or fifties with acute myeloid leukemia. Some clones in this sample may be carry-over from other donors' samples. The CDR3 region reads CASSSLYSGRIHGYNEQFF. The base sequence is TGTGCCAGCAGTTCTCTCTATAGCGGGAGAATACACGGATACAATGAGCAGTTCTTC.